The 22 T cell receptor beta chains given below trace back to one sample, sequenced in a study of tumor-infiltrating lymphocytes in primary liver carcinoma. Both blood RNA, taken from unsorted whole blood, and germline DNA were extracted. Starting material of around 460 ng total RNA yielded TCR beta cDNA via a constant-region primer. Construction of TCR beta libraries relied on three successive nested multiplex PCR rounds employing slightly modified ARM-PCR. Investigators reported that the first two PCR rounds, at around 10 cycles each, used TRBV1-TRBV30 forward primers with a C-beta reverse primer. In TCRdb, the multiplex PCR reads were re-called with MiXCR into one record per CDR3 protein. The table has 300,000 to 350,000 distinct CDR3 sequences, about 65% seen once. Source material: peripheral blood. These receptors were obtained from a middle-aged man with primary liver carcinoma and hepatitis B virus infection.

CDR3 residues: CASSYCLAEGWEQYF. CDR3 sequence (DNA): TGTGCCAGCAGTTACTGTCTAGCGGAGGGCTGGGAGCAGTACTTC. V and J are TRBV6-5 and TRBJ2-7; 7 positions agree with TRBD2. Germline CDR1 and CDR2: MNHEY and SVGAGI. Losses at the gene ends were 1 base for V and 7 bases for J; bases not matched to a gene: 10. The CDR3 consists of 15 residues.

The chain uses TRBV5-5 and TRBJ2-1; 9 bases align to TRBD1. J gave up 13 bases and V 4 bases, and 18 bases lay outside the gene matches. Germline V gene lookup returns CDR1 SGHKS and CDR2 YYEKEE (reference sequence). This CDR3 has 16 amino acids. The CDR3 bases are TGTGCCAGCAGCGATCCTGGGACAGGGCCTGGGGCAAAACAGTTCTTC. It codes for CASSDPGTGPGAKQFF.

As regards this clonotype: A read error may account for a junction end that differs from germline. This chain uses TRBV11-2 with TRBJ2-1; D perhaps matches TRBD1 (5 bases). CDR1 and CDR2 (germline): SGHAT, FQNNGV. The length of the CDR3 is 15 residues. For the CDR3, the DNA is TGTGCCAGCAGCTTAGAGGGCTGGGGCAACAATGAGCAGTTATTC. It encodes CASSLEGWGNNEQLF. The entire variable domain, with the rest obtained from reference TRBV11-2 and TRBJ2-1, is as follows: EAGVAQSPRYKIIEKRQSVAFWCNPISGHATLYWYQQILGQGPKLLIQFQNNGVVDDSQLPKDRFSAERLKGVDSTLKIQPAKLEDSAVYLCASSLEGWGNNEQLFGPGTRLTVL.

This clonotype has ten or more counts. The chain joins TRBV5-6 to TRBJ2-7; D unclear. Germline lookup yields CDR1 SGHDT and CDR2 YYEEEE. The CDR3 covers 12 residues. Trimming removed 1 base from V and 4 bases from J, with 6 bases in between. In DNA, the CDR3 is TGTGCCAGCAGCTTGTTTGGTTACGAGCAGTACTTC. The encoded protein is CASSLFGYEQYF.

This clonotype appeared a few times. A much larger clone differs by one base, so this may be a read error. The chain employs TRBV29-1 and TRBJ2-3, with unresolved D. The DNA end is a closer match to TRBJ1-5, so the J assignment may be wrong. The CDR3 contains 14 residues. Germline V gene lookup returns CDR1 SQVTM and CDR2 ANQGSEA. CDR3 DNA sequence: TGCAGCGTTGCACTAGCGGTGGGCACAGATACGCAGCATTTT. Encoded protein: CSVALAVGTDTQHF.

The rearrangement uses TRBV28 and TRBJ1-6; D not certain. The CDR3 has 13 residues. V was cut by 7 bases and J by 5 bases, with 9 bases left in between. Germline V lookup: CDR1 MDHEN, CDR2 SYDVKM. CDR3 bases: TGTGCCAGCAAAGGGCTCCATAATTCACCCCTCCACTTT. Protein: CASKGLHNSPLHF.

This chain links TRBV5-5 with TRBJ2-1; 12 bases agree with TRBD1. The CDR3 covers 16 residues. Germline V lookup: CDR1 SGHKS, CDR2 YYEKEE (reference sequence). Trimming at V came to 0 bases and at J to 5 bases, leaving 3 bases not matched to a gene. The CDR3 DNA follows: TGTGCCAGCAGCTTGGTGGGACAGGGGGCGGACAATGAGCAGTTCTTC. Its translation: CASSLVGQGADNEQFF.

Regarding this clonotype: This may come from a read error, since a much larger clone is one base off. This chain uses TRBV29-1 with TRBJ1-3; 7 nucleotides match TRBD1. Germline assignment: CDR1 SQVTM and CDR2 ANQGSEA. The CDR3 is 15 residues long. The CDR3 sequence: CSDERRGPSGNTIYF. The CDR3 DNA reads as TGCAGCGATGAAAGAAGGGGGCCATCAGGAAACACCATATATTTT.

This clonotype came up a few times. V usage is TRBV5-6 and J usage is TRBJ2-1; TRBD1 matches at 8 bases. The germline V gene encodes CDR1 SGHDT and CDR2 YYEEEE. The CDR3 has 15 amino acids. Unmatched junction bases numbered 11, after V lost 5 bases and J lost 7 bases. CDR3 DNA sequence: TGTGCCAGCAGTGCTCGGGCAGGGGGCATAAATGAGCAGTTCTTC. This encodes CASSARAGGINEQFF.

Remarks on this clonotype: An end of the junction does not agree with germline; a read error may underlie this. This sequence joins TRBV5-4 and TRBJ1-1; possibly TRBD1 for D (5 bases). Germline V lookup: CDR1 SGHNT, CDR2 YYREEE (reference sequence). This CDR3 has 15 amino acids. The CDR3 DNA reads TGTGCCAGCCGCAATGACGGGGCGGGTAACACTGAAGCTTCCTTT. This encodes CASRNDGAGNTEASF.

As regards this clonotype: An end of the junction does not agree with germline; a read error may underlie this. This rearrangement joins TRBV5-1 to TRBJ1-4; unclear D gene. The CDR3 covers 15 residues. Germline V gene data show CDR1 as SGHRS and CDR2 as YFSETQ. The CDR3 nucleotides are TGCGCCAACAGCTTGAGGTTAGGTCCCGATGAAAAACTGTTTTTT. Translation gives CANSLRLGPDEKLFF.

As for this clonotype: This sequence may be a read error, since a much larger clone differs from it by one base. The chain links TRBV6-2 or TRBV6-3 to TRBJ2-1; a weak D match, TRBD2 (5 bases). Germline CDR1 and CDR2: MNHEY and SVGEGT. The CDR3 spans 17 residues. CDR3 amino acids: CASTYPTLRESRNEQFF. CDR3 bases: TGTGCCAGCACTTACCCGACCCTTCGGGAAAGTAGGAATGAGCAGTTCTTC.

The V and J genes are TRBV10-3 and TRBJ2-2, with D possibly being TRBD1 (5 bases). This CDR3 has 15 residues. Germline CDR1 is ENHRY and CDR2 is SYGVKD. Trimming left V 7 bases short and J 1 base short, with 13 bases between. The CDR3 coding sequence is TGTGCCATCACCGAGACAGATATGAACACCGGGGAGCTGTTTTTT. Its translation is CAITETDMNTGELFF.

This clonotype was detected ten times or more. The chain is built from TRBV11-2 and TRBJ2-7; weak D call: TRBD1 (6 bases). The V end lost 1 base, the J end lost 5 bases, and 15 bases lay between the germline ends. This CDR3 has 15 residues. Germline CDR1 is SGHAT and CDR2 is FQNNGV. CDR3 loop: CASSLVGAGADEQYF. The CDR3 region has the DNA TGTGCCAGCAGCTTAGTCGGGGCAGGGGCTGACGAGCAGTACTTC.

Turning to this clonotype: A much more abundant neighbour one base away suggests this may be a read error. The chain links TRBV7-8 to TRBJ1-1, with TRBD1 as a possible D gene (5 bases). Looked up from germline, CDR1 is SGHVS and CDR2 is FQNEAQ. The CDR3 is 14 residues long. V dropped 5 bases and J dropped 7 bases, with 17 bases sitting between them. CDR3 protein: CASSPRQGGIEAFF. CDR3 nucleotides: TGTGCCAGCAGCCCTAGGCAGGGAGGGATTGAAGCTTTCTTT.

Concerning this clonotype itself: Mismatch with germline at one junction end may stem from a read error. The chain joins TRBV11-2 to TRBJ2-4; weak D call: TRBD1 (5 bases). Germline V gene lookup returns CDR1 SGHAT and CDR2 FQNNGV. This CDR3 has 18 residues. The CDR3 DNA reads as TGTGCCAGTAGCCCAACTGGGGCATCCACGGTGGCCAAAAAAATTCAGTACTTC. Its protein is CASSPTGASTVAKKIQYF.

About this clonotype itself: One junction end disagrees with the germline gene, perhaps due to a read error. V gene TRBV11-2 combines with J gene TRBJ1-2; 7 nucleotides line up with TRBD1. The CDR3 totals 13 residues. CDR1 and CDR2 (germline): SGHAT, FQNNGV. The CDR3, as DNA: TGTGCCAACAGCTTAGGGTGGACAGGTGGCTATACCTTC. Residues: CANSLGWTGGYTF.

Worth noting for this clonotype: A single base separates this from a much larger clone, so it may be a read error. The chain recombines TRBV10-3 with TRBJ1-5, with 8 nucleotides matching TRBD1. The CDR3 is 15 amino acids. Germline V gene lookup returns CDR1 ENHRY and CDR2 SYGVKD. This CDR3 reads CVIRGQGEGNQPQHF. The CDR3 DNA sequence: TGTGTCATCAGAGGACAGGGTGAGGGCAATCAGCCCCAGCATTTT.

The table lists this clonotype with many counts. V usage is TRBV6-6 and J usage is TRBJ1-1; D is undetermined. Germline V gives CDR1 MNHNY, CDR2 SVGAGI (reference sequence). CDR3 size: 15 residues. Trimming cost V 0 bases and J 3 bases, with 11 bases left between them. This chain's CDR3 is CASSYSGRRDTEAFF. DNA of the CDR3: TGTGCCAGCAGTTACTCCGGGAGGCGGGACACTGAAGCTTTCTTT.

This clonotype was detected only a few times. This may be a read error: a much more frequent sequence differs by one nucleotide. V usage is TRBV28 and J usage is TRBJ2-7; 7 nucleotides align to TRBD2. Germline V gene data show CDR1 as MDHEN and CDR2 as SYDVKM. CDR3 length equals 14 residues. CDR3 bases: TGTGCCAGCAGTAGAGGGAGGGTTACCTACAAGCAGTACTTC. Its protein product is CASSRGRVTYKQYF.

A note on this clonotype: A read error may be the cause here, since a much bigger clone is one base away. The J gene is TRBJ1-1, the V gene TRBV6-1; D call uncertain. The CDR3 consists of 10 residues. Germline-derived CDR1 and CDR2 are MNHNS and SASEGT. Trimming removed 10 bases from V and 3 bases from J, with 6 bases in between. Here the CDR3 reads CANMDTEAFF. The CDR3 region has the DNA TGTGCCAACATGGACACTGAAGCTTTCTTT.

As regards this clonotype: A read error is possible here, since a much larger clone lies one base away. This sequence joins TRBV7-9 and TRBJ1-1; D perhaps matches TRBD1 (5 bases). From germline, CDR1 is SEHNR and CDR2 FQNEAQ (reference sequence). The CDR3 is 15 amino acids. This CDR3 is CASTLWTLMNTEAFF. The CDR3 bases are TGTGCCAGCACCTTATGGACACTCATGAACACTGAAGCTTTCTTT.